This TCR beta chain stems from a study of shared clonotypes between healthy human individuals. The trim removed 1 base at V and 2 bases at J, leaving 5 bases unmatched. The CDR3 consists of 15 residues. CDR1 and CDR2 (germline): SGHDT, YYEEEE. As for this clone: Antigen specificity is unknown.

Study-wide findings and caveats: Sharing across four donors was seen in roughly 5.2% of naive CD4 clonotypes. In having few donors, the study represented limited genetic and exposure-history diversity.

Using about 190 ng DNA, some 30,000 T cell genomes, the sorted-subset replicate PCRs were run. Here immunoSEQ multiplex PCR was the method, and the copy in TCRdb shows in-frame clones only, minus some. In the table there are about 1.5 million clones, around 97% of which are singletons. The TCR was taken from a man younger than 40 in good health. The rearrangement joins TRBV5-6 to TRBJ2-7; 8 nucleotides match TRBD2. Material for sequencing was naive CD4+ T cells sorted from blood. Indicated subset: CD45RA+ positively selected. The CDR3 region has the DNA TGTGCCAGCAGCTTGACTAGCGGACCTACCTACGAGCAGTACTTC. Residues: CASSLTSGPTYEQYF.